Below, one T cell receptor beta chain is given with its context. No antigen is known for it. The sample is drawn from a study of shared clonotypes between healthy human individuals. TCRdb's copy holds only in-frame clones and misses some; the assay was immunoSEQ multiplex PCR. The sample has about 2.1 million clones; 85% to 95% are singletons. The CDR3 has 17 residues. Germline CDR1 and CDR2: LGHNA and YNFKEQ. The junction had 4 bases not matched to a gene; V was cut back by 0 bases and J by 3 bases. CD45RO-negative cells were positively selected for CCR7, leaving out terminally differentiated effector memory CD45RA+ cells. General study points: Against clonotypes common to all four donors, non-shared ones had lower generation probabilities.

The J gene is TRBJ2-1, the V gene TRBV4-2; TRBD2 agrees at 11 bases. Sequencing was performed on naive CD8+ T cells from PBMCs. The receptor's source is a young man in good health. Some clones in this sample may be carry-over from other donors' samples. Here the CDR3 reads CASSQELAGVLYNEQFF. CDR3 bases: TGTGCCAGCAGCCAAGAACTAGCGGGAGTGCTCTACAATGAGCAGTTCTTC.